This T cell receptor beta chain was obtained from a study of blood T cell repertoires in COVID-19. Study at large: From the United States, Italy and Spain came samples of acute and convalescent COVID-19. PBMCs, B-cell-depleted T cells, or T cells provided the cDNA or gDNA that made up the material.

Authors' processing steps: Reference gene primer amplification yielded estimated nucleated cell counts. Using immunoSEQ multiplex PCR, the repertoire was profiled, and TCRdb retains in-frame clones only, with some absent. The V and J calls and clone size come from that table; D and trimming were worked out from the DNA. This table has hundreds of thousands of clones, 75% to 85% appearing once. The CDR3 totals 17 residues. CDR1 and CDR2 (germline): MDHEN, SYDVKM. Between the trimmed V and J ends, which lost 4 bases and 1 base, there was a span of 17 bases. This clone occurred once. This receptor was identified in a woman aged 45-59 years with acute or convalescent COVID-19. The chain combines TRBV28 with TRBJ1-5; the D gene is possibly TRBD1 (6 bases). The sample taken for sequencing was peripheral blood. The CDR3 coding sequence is TGTGCCAGCAGTTCCATGATAGGGGGGGGAAGCAATCAGCCCCAGCATTTT. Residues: CASSSMIGGGSNQPQHF.